The 27 T cell receptor beta chains below all came from one sample that was sequenced in a study of blood T cell repertoires in COVID-19. Assay: immunoSEQ multiplex PCR; the TCRdb copy retains only in-frame clones and omits some. The table has 300,000 to 450,000 clones, 87% seen once. The sequenced sample was peripheral blood. The source is a woman aged 25-40 years with COVID-19, enrolled during active disease.

The chain couples TRBV7-2 to TRBJ2-7, with 10 bases aligning to TRBD2. V lost 5 bases and J lost 9; bases outside the gene matches: 13. The CDR3 consists of 15 residues. CDR1 SGHTA and CDR2 FQGNSA come from the germline V gene. The CDR3 region is CASSVTSGDVFGQYF. The CDR3 DNA reads TGTGCCAGCAGCGTTACTAGCGGGGACGTCTTTGGGCAGTACTTC. The complete variable domain, with remaining parts taken from reference TRBV7-2 and TRBJ2-7, reads GAGVSQSPSNKVTEKGKDVELRCDPISGHTALYWYRQSLGQGLEFLIYFQGNSAPDKSGLPSDRFSAERTGGSVSTLTIQRTQQEDSAVYLCASSVTSGDVFGQYFGPGTRLTVT.

The rearrangement links TRBV18 to TRBJ1-1; tentatively, D is TRBD1 (5 bases). V lost 1 base and J lost 0, with 6 bases in between. The CDR3 runs 14 residues. Germline values: CDR1 KGHSH, CDR2 LQKENI. The CDR3 is CASSPQGLNTEAFF. CDR3 DNA: TGTGCCAGCTCACCACAGGGGCTGAACACTGAAGCTTTCTTT.

CDR3 sequence: CASSSAGYNEQFF. For the CDR3, the DNA is TGTGCCAGCAGCTCTGCCGGCTACAATGAGCAGTTCTTC. The J gene is TRBJ2-1, the V gene TRBV7-2; D is unresolved. Trimming removed 4 bases at V and 3 bases at J, with 7 bases between. This CDR3 spans 13 amino acids. Germline V gives CDR1 SGHTA, CDR2 FQGNSA.

CDR3 in DNA: TGTGCCAGCAGTTACTCGAGGCGGTCGAACACCGGGGAGCTGTTTTTT. Its translation: CASSYSRRSNTGELFF. V and J are TRBV6-6 and TRBJ2-2; no firm D call. CDR3 size: 16 residues. Deletions cut 0 bases from V and 0 bases from J, with 8 bases between. Germline values: CDR1 MNHNY, CDR2 SVGAGI (reference sequence).

This clone has more than one count but fewer than ten. The chain links TRBV7-9 to TRBJ2-1; D gene ambiguous. V lost 5 bases and J 3 bases, leaving 8 bases between the germline ends. The CDR3 contains 13 residues. Germline assignment: CDR1 SEHNR and CDR2 FQNEAQ (reference sequence). For the CDR3, the DNA is TGTGCCAGCAGCCACGCTAACTACAATGAGCAGTTCTTC. It specifies CASSHANYNEQFF.

This chain uses TRBV25-1 with TRBJ2-1; the match to TRBD2 covers 8 bases. V trimming: 6 bases; J trimming: 5 bases; junction bases outside the gene matches: 6. CDR3 size: 14 residues. CDR1 is MGHDK and CDR2 is SYGVNS in the germline V gene. As DNA, the CDR3 is TGTGCCAGCAGCTCGGGAGGGCCCCACAATGAGCAGTTCTTC. This gives the protein CASSSGGPHNEQFF.

This sequence joins TRBV12-3 or TRBV12-4 and TRBJ1-5, with TRBD1 matching over 9 bases. The CDR3 consists of 12 residues. J lost 7 bases, V lost 5 bases, and 0 bases had no gene match. CDR3 sequence reads: CASSDRGQPQHF. CDR3 in DNA: TGTGCCAGCAGTGACAGGGGGCAGCCCCAGCATTTT.

V usage is TRBV14 and J usage is TRBJ2-5; 11 bases agree with TRBD1. The germline CDR1 and CDR2 sequences are SGHDN and FVKESK. The CDR3 spans 14 residues. V lost 6 bases, J lost 4 bases, and 4 bases stayed unmatched. CDR3: CASSIGQGAETQYF. The CDR3 DNA follows: TGTGCCAGCAGTATCGGACAGGGGGCAGAGACCCAGTACTTC.

This clone was recorded only once. The chain uses TRBV27 and TRBJ2-1; TRBD2 is a possible D gene (6 bases). Germline values: CDR1 MNHEY, CDR2 SMNVEV (reference sequence). CDR3 length: 14 residues. Between the trimmed V and J ends, which lost 5 bases and 9 bases, there was a span of 17 bases. The CDR3 spells CASSPRGLASEQFF. The DNA for the CDR3 is TGTGCCAGCAGTCCCCGCGGGCTAGCGTCTGAGCAGTTCTTC.

The chain joins TRBV2 to TRBJ2-3, with 13 bases fitting TRBD2. Germline assignment: CDR1 SNHLY and CDR2 FYNNEI. The CDR3 runs to 16 residues. V shed 4 bases and J 4 bases; nucleotides not matched to a gene: 5. The CDR3 protein is CASSVPLAGGPDTQYF. Written as DNA, the CDR3 is TGTGCCAGCAGTGTACCACTAGCGGGAGGGCCAGATACGCAGTATTTT.

This chain uses TRBV6-5 with TRBJ2-7; a weak D match, TRBD1 (7 bases). Looked up from germline, CDR1 is MNHEY and CDR2 is SVGAGI. V was shortened by 0 bases and J by 7 bases, with 13 bases between the two germline ends. The CDR3 totals 14 residues. The CDR3 coding sequence is TGTGCCAGCAGTTACTCGGAGGGGGCGGGGGAGCAGTACTTC. This gives the protein CASSYSEGAGEQYF.

The chain uses TRBV2 and TRBJ2-1, with 9 positions matching TRBD1. The germline CDR1 and CDR2 sequences are SNHLY and FYNNEI. Losses at the gene ends were 8 bases for V and 7 bases for J; bases not matched to a gene: 9. The CDR3 is 14 amino acids. The CDR3 protein is CASLQQGASNEQFF. The CDR3 bases are TGTGCCAGCCTCCAACAGGGGGCGAGTAATGAGCAGTTCTTC.

This chain links TRBV9 with TRBJ2-7; 7 nucleotides match TRBD2. Germline CDR1 and CDR2: SGDLS and YYNGEE. This CDR3 is built from 16 residues. With V trimmed by 4 bases and J by 6 bases, 16 bases remained unmatched. In nucleotides, the CDR3 is TGTGCCAGCAGCCCCAGGTTAGCGGGTGTTGGTGTCGAGCAGTACTTC. Protein: CASSPRLAGVGVEQYF.

The sample holds one count of this clone. Other DNA sequences within the sample encode an identical CDR3. The V and J genes are TRBV20-1 and TRBJ2-1, with D possibly being TRBD2 (6 bases). The CDR3 is 15 residues long. Trimming cost V 3 bases and J 0 bases, with 12 bases left between them. Germline V gene data show CDR1 as DFQATT and CDR2 as SNEGSKA (reference sequence). The CDR3, as DNA: TGCAGTGCTAGTCGAGGAGCGGGCTCCTACAATGAGCAGTTCTTC. This gives the protein CSASRGAGSYNEQFF.

The genes are TRBV3-1 (or the pseudogene TRBV3-2) and TRBJ2-2; D unresolved. Looked up from germline, CDR1 is LGHDT and CDR2 is YNNKEL (reference sequence). This CDR3 has 14 amino acids. The V and J ends lost 4 bases and 2 bases respectively, with 8 bases between them. The CDR3 region is CASSPQANTGELFF. Written as DNA, the CDR3 is TGTGCCAGCAGCCCGCAGGCTAACACCGGGGAGCTGTTTTTT.

V and J are TRBV27 and TRBJ1-2; 9 bases fit TRBD1. V lost 5 bases, J lost 4 bases, and 5 bases stayed unmatched. The CDR3 spans 14 residues. Germline V gene sequence: CDR1 MNHEY, CDR2 SMNVEV (reference sequence). CDR3 region: CASSPQGAGYGYTF. In nucleotides, the CDR3 is TGTGCCAGCAGTCCACAGGGGGCGGGCTATGGCTACACCTTC.

This chain joins TRBV2 and TRBJ1-4; 9 bases match TRBD1. This CDR3 has 15 residues. Germline values: CDR1 SNHLY, CDR2 FYNNEI. Losses at the gene ends were 5 bases for V and 6 bases for J; bases not matched to a gene: 7. The CDR3 DNA reads as TGTGCCAGCAGTCTTTCCGGGACAGGGTATGAAAAACTGTTTTTT. It translates to CASSLSGTGYEKLFF. Filled out from reference TRBV2 and TRBJ1-4, the complete variable domain reads EPEVTQTPSHQVTQMGQEVILRCVPISNHLYFYWYRQILGQKVEFLVSFYNNEISEKSEIFDDQFSVERPDGSNFTLKIRSTKLEDSAMYFCASSLSGTGYEKLFFGSGTQLSVL.

V is TRBV19 and J is TRBJ2-2; D is perhaps TRBD1 (6 bases). From germline, CDR1 is LNHDA and CDR2 SQIVND (reference sequence). Trimming pared 5 bases from V and 6 bases from J, leaving 10 bases between. This CDR3 contains 13 residues. The CDR3 reads CASSFRGPGELFF. CDR3 DNA: TGTGCCAGTAGTTTCAGGGGTCCCGGGGAGCTGTTTTTT.

This clone appeared a few times. The V call is TRBV5-5, the J call TRBJ2-5, with 11 nucleotides matching TRBD2. Germline values: CDR1 SGHKS, CDR2 YYEKEE (reference sequence). The CDR3 has 16 residues. The V gene end was trimmed by 0 bases and the J gene end by 7 bases; junction bases not matched to a gene: 8. In DNA form, the CDR3 reads TGTGCCAGCAGCTTGGCTGGGACTAGCGGCCTCGGGACCCAGTACTTC. This gives the protein CASSLAGTSGLGTQYF.

V is TRBV5-1 and J is TRBJ2-2; 7 bases line up with TRBD2. CDR3 length: 15 residues. Trimming cost V 4 bases and J 6 bases; bases outside gene matches: 9. The germline V gene has CDR1 SGHRS and CDR2 YFSETQ. Here the CDR3 DNA reads TGCGCCAGCAGCCCAACCAGCGGGGAGGCCGGGGAGCTGTTTTTT. This translates into CASSPTSGEAGELFF.

This rearrangement joins TRBV10-1 to TRBJ1-3; TRBD1 aligns across 9 bases. Trimming at V came to 4 bases and at J to 1 base, leaving 5 bases not matched to a gene. The V gene's germline CDR1 is WNHNN and CDR2 SYGVQD (reference sequence). CDR3 size: 16 residues. The CDR3 region has the DNA TGCGCCAGCAGTGCGGGGGACAGGGATTCTGGAAACACCATATATTTT. Amino acids: CASSAGDRDSGNTIYF.

This clone appeared a single time. The J gene is TRBJ2-3, the V gene TRBV6-5; D ambiguous. The CDR3 runs to 13 residues. The germline gives CDR1 MNHEY, CDR2 SVGAGI. V gave up 6 bases and J gave up 8 bases, with 15 bases separating them. This CDR3 reads CASRVGQERTQYF. The DNA of the CDR3 is TGTGCCAGCAGGGTCGGCCAGGAACGTACGCAGTATTTT.

The rearrangement links TRBV6-5 to TRBJ2-1, with D tentatively TRBD1 (5 bases). Germline-derived CDR1 and CDR2 are MNHEY and SVGAGI. The CDR3 extends over 11 amino acids. V lost 8 bases and J lost 10, with 12 bases in between. For the CDR3, the DNA is TGTGCCAGCGGGGCAGATGTGGAGCAGTTCTTC. Translated, it gives CASGADVEQFF.

The V and J genes are TRBV27 and TRBJ1-4; 7 nucleotides line up with TRBD1. Trimming took 6 bases from V and 8 from J; bases not matched to a gene: 9. The CDR3 extends over 14 amino acids. Germline CDR1 reads MNHEY; CDR2 reads SMNVEV (reference sequence). The DNA for the CDR3 is TGTGCCAGCAGGACGGCAGGGGGAGGAGAAAAACTGTTTTTT. Protein product: CASRTAGGGEKLFF. Looking up the rest from reference TRBV27 and TRBJ1-4 gives the full variable domain: EAQVTQNPRYLITVTGKKLTVTCSQNMNHEYMSWYRQDPGLGLRQIYYSMNVEVTDKGDVPEGYKVSRKEKRNFPLILESPSPNQTSLYFCASRTAGGGEKLFFGSGTQLSVL.

The chain recombines TRBV7-6 with TRBJ2-7, with unresolved D. With 0 bases removed from V and 1 base from J, the gap between germline ends came to 7 bases. This CDR3 is 14 amino acids long. Germline values: CDR1 SGHVS, CDR2 FNYEAQ. The CDR3 coding sequence is TGTGCCAGCAGCTTAGCGGCAACATCCTACGAGCAGTACTTC. Its translation is CASSLAATSYEQYF.

The chain combines TRBV7-3 with TRBJ2-3; 9 bases line up with TRBD1. The V segment lost 5 bases and the J segment 4 bases; nucleotides outside the gene matches: 4. CDR3 size: 14 residues. The V gene's germline CDR1 is SGHTA and CDR2 FQGTGA. The CDR3 DNA reads TGTGCCAGCAGCCCTCGACAGGGGGCAGATACGCAGTATTTT. Its translation: CASSPRQGADTQYF.

The chain is built from TRBV6-5 and TRBJ1-1, with 7 bases that match TRBD1. CDR3 size: 14 residues. Unmatched junction bases numbered 7, after V lost 5 bases and J lost 4 bases. The germline V gene encodes CDR1 MNHEY and CDR2 SVGAGI. The CDR3 DNA reads as TGTGCCAGCAGTCTCAGGGGGGAGAGCACTGAAGCTTTCTTT. Translated: CASSLRGESTEAFF.